These 7 T cell receptor beta chains came from one sample sequenced in a study of T cell clonality in common variable immunodeficiency. Their target antigens are unknown. Profiled with immunoSEQ multiplex PCR; TCRdb holds only in-frame clones, not every one. In total the sample includes 20,000 to 30,000 clones, none of them seen once. Study-level points and caveats: Reportedly, TCR beta sequences from common variable immunodeficiency showed fewer deletions and N-nucleotide insertions.

The sample comprised peripheral blood mononuclear cells. The receptors stem from a human donor with common variable immunodeficiency.

This clone was detected a few times. CDR3 amino acids: CASSGTGGINQPQHF. The DNA read from the CDR3 is TGTGCCAGCAGCGGGACAGGGGGCATCAATCAGCCC. The V call is TRBV2, the J call TRBJ1-5; 12 bases are a match to TRBD1. The read falls 3 residues short of the CDR3 end, and the missing part is taken from the germline J gene. The CDR3 consists of 15 residues. The germline CDR1 and CDR2 sequences are SNHLY and FYNNEI. Trimming cost V 6 bases and J 3 bases; bases outside gene matches: 3.

This clone was recorded at least ten times. The read ends 3 residues early relative to the CDR3; the germline J gene fills the gap. V usage is TRBV30 and J usage is TRBJ2-3; 9 bases are shared with TRBD1. J lost 4 bases, V lost 3 bases, and 2 bases had no gene match. The CDR3 covers 13 residues. Germline loops: CDR1 GTSNPN, CDR2 SVGIG (reference sequence). The DNA read from the CDR3 is TGTGCCTGGAGCGGACAGGGGCCAGATACG. Translating it yields CAWSGQGPDT. The full-length CDR3 reads as CAWSGQGPDTQYF.

This clone occurred a few times. The CDR3 end lies 3 residues beyond the end of the read and is filled in from the germline J gene. The chain employs TRBV6-1 and TRBJ2-7; 8 bases agree with TRBD2. This CDR3 is 17 amino acids long. The V gene's germline CDR1 is MNHNS and CDR2 SASEGT. The V gene end was trimmed by 0 bases and the J gene end by 3 bases; junction bases not matched to a gene: 10. This CDR3 is CASSEAGAGGGLYEQYF. The covered CDR3 bases are TGTGCCAGCAGTGAAGCTGGTGCGGGGGGAGGCCTCTACGAG.

Remarks on this clone: Read sequence stops 3 residues before the CDR3 end, and the germline J gene provides the missing end. The chain couples TRBV5-1 to TRBJ1-5, with D uncertain. Trimming cost V 4 bases and J 6 bases, with 11 bases left between them. The CDR3 consists of 13 residues. The germline gives CDR1 SGHRS, CDR2 YFSETQ. The CDR3: CASSEGPGQPQHF. The covered CDR3 bases are TGCGCCAGCAGCGAGGGCCCAGGTCAGCCC.

The table lists this clone with many counts. The sequenced fragment ends 3 residues before the CDR3 boundary, so the rest is inferred from the germline J gene. The chain recombines TRBV19 with TRBJ1-2, with 7 bases that match TRBD1. Germline assignment: CDR1 LNHDA and CDR2 SQIVND (reference sequence). CDR3 length: 16 amino acids. CDR3 DNA, as far as it was read: TGTGCCAGTAGTATGGGTCAGGGGGTCGTCGTGGGCGGC. Residues: CASSMGQGVVVGG. The full-length CDR3 reads as CASSMGQGVVVGGYTF.

This clone was found a few times. The read terminates 3 residues ahead of where the CDR3 ends, so the germline J gene completes it. The chain joins TRBV6-1 to TRBJ2-3; D remains unclear. Trimming cost V 3 bases and J 5 bases, with 6 bases left between them. This CDR3 is built from 12 residues. In germline, CDR1 is MNHNS, CDR2 SASEGT. The sequenced part of the CDR3 DNA is TGTGCCAGCAGTGATTTAGTAGATACG. This gives the protein CASSDLVDT. The complete CDR3 reads CASSDLVDTQYF.

As regards this clone: Read coverage stops 3 residues before the CDR3 terminus; the germline J gene supplies the remainder. The J gene is TRBJ1-2, the V gene TRBV5-1; D is perhaps TRBD1 (5 bases). Germline V gene sequence: CDR1 SGHRS, CDR2 YFSETQ. The CDR3 is 13 residues long. CDR3 bases read: TGCGCCAGCAGCTTGGAGGGGAGTGGGGGC. It translates to CASSLEGSGG. The CDR3 as a whole reads CASSLEGSGGYTF.